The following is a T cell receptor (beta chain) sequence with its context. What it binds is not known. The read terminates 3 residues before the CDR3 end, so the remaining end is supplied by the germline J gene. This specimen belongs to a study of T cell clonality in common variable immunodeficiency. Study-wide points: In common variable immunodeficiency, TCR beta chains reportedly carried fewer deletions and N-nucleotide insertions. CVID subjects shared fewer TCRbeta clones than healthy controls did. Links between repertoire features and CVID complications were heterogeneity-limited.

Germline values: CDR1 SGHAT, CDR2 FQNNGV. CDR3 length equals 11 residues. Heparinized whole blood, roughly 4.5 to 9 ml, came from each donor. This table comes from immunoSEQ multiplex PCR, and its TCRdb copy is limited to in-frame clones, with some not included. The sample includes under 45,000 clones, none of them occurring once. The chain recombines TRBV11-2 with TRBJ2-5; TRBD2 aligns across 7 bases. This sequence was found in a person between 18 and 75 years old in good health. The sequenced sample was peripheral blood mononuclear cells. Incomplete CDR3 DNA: TGTGCCAGTGCGGGGGAGGTAACC. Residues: CASAGEVT. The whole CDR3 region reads CASAGEVTQYF.